The 26 T cell receptor beta chains below all came from one sample that was sequenced in a study of OX40 agonist ivuxolimab in advanced cancers. Method: immunoSEQ multiplex PCR; TCRdb's copy keeps in-frame clones and lacks some. The sample lists roughly 23,000 clones; around four fifths were seen once. The sequencing used CD4+ or CD8+ T cells sorted from blood, collected in a trial of the OX40 agonist ivuxolimab. The receptors here all came from an adult with an advanced solid tumor such as melanoma, head and neck, liver or kidney cancer.

This chain links TRBV6-1 with TRBJ2-3; D unresolved. Trimming cost V 1 base and J 3 bases, with 23 bases left between them. CDR3 length: 19 amino acids. Germline lookup yields CDR1 MNHNS and CDR2 SASEGT. CDR3: CASSEGTMPAAHFTDTQYF. The CDR3 DNA follows: TGTGCCAGCAGTGAAGGGACCATGCCGGCAGCCCATTTTACAGATACGCAGTATTTT.

For the CDR3, the DNA is TGTGCCAGCAGCTTAGGCCCTTGGACAGTAAGCAATCAGCCCCAGCATTTT. Translated: CASSLGPWTVSNQPQHF. The V call is TRBV7-8, the J call TRBJ1-5; tentatively, D is TRBD1 (6 bases). The germline V gene has CDR1 SGHVS and CDR2 FQNEAQ. The CDR3 loop spans 17 amino acids. V was trimmed by 1 base and J by 1 base, leaving 14 bases between them.

The rearrangement uses TRBV25-1 and TRBJ2-2; D is uncertain. Per the germline V gene, CDR1 is MGHDK and CDR2 is SYGVNS. The CDR3 has 15 residues. Trimming took 6 bases from V and 6 from J, leaving 17 bases between them. Written as DNA, the CDR3 is TGTGCCAGCAGCAAAGGCAATTTGGCCTCCGGGGAGCTGTTTTTT. Protein sequence: CASSKGNLASGELFF.

The chain uses TRBV4-1 and TRBJ2-7; no definite D call. Trimming pared 0 bases from V and 3 bases from J, leaving 15 bases between. Germline V lookup: CDR1 MGHRA, CDR2 YSYEKL. The CDR3 length is 16 residues. CDR3 nucleotide sequence: TGCGCCAGCAGCCAAGATCGGTCAGGAGCTCTCTACGAGCAGTACTTC. It yields the protein CASSQDRSGALYEQYF.

This rearrangement joins TRBV14 to TRBJ1-4; D gene unclear. V was clipped by 4 bases and J by 0 bases, with 9 bases between them. Germline V lookup: CDR1 SGHDN, CDR2 FVKESK. The CDR3 runs to 15 residues. The CDR3 bases are TGTGCCAGCAGCCCCGGCGTTGCAACTAATGAAAAACTGTTTTTT. Residues: CASSPGVATNEKLFF.

The chain couples TRBV9 to TRBJ2-5; maybe TRBD1 (5 bases). Trimming removed 0 bases from V and 5 bases from J, with 11 bases in between. Germline lookup yields CDR1 SGDLS and CDR2 YYNGEE. This CDR3 has 14 amino acids. In DNA, the CDR3 is TGTGCCAGCAGCGTAGCTGGCAGGGTGGAGACCCAGTACTTC. Its translation: CASSVAGRVETQYF.

The count of this clone is one. The rearrangement links TRBV25-1 to TRBJ2-7, with 9 bases fitting TRBD1. Germline lookup yields CDR1 MGHDK and CDR2 SYGVNS. The CDR3 contains 14 residues. J lost 3 bases, V lost 6 bases, and 6 bases had no gene match. The CDR3 bases are TGTGCCAGCAGCCCCGGGACAGGGCTCTACGAGCAGTACTTC. Amino acid sequence: CASSPGTGLYEQYF.

The CDR3 DNA sequence: TGTGCCAGCTCCCCCCAGGGAAACACCATATATTTT. Protein: CASSPQGNTIYF. The chain has TRBV7-9 and TRBJ1-3; D is unclear. The CDR3 sequence is 12 residues long. CDR1 SEHNR and CDR2 FQNEAQ come from the germline V gene (reference sequence). Trimming stripped 8 bases from V and 4 bases from J, with 9 bases between.

For this clone: The same CDR3 arises from other DNA sequences in this sample as well. This sequence joins TRBV2 and TRBJ2-3; D gene unclear. The CDR3 has 11 amino acids. The germline gives CDR1 SNHLY, CDR2 FYNNEI. V was clipped by 6 bases and J by 5 bases, with 6 bases between them. The CDR3 region has the DNA TGTGCCAGCAGATGGGGAGATACGCAGTATTTT. It codes for CASRWGDTQYF.

J is TRBJ1-2 and V is TRBV4-3; TRBD1 aligns across 11 bases. The V gene end was trimmed by 0 bases and the J gene end by 4 bases; junction bases not matched to a gene: 4. The CDR3 has 16 amino acids. From germline, CDR1 is LGHNA and CDR2 YSLEER. The CDR3 DNA sequence: TGCGCCAGCAGCCAAGAAGGACAGGGGGCAGTCTATGGCTACACCTTC. It yields the protein CASSQEGQGAVYGYTF.

This chain joins TRBV7-9 and TRBJ2-1, with D unresolved. Trimming cost V 1 base and J 7 bases, with 14 bases left between them. In germline, CDR1 is SEHNR, CDR2 FQNEAQ (reference sequence). CDR3 size: 15 residues. The CDR3 sequence: CASSLEKPLLNEQFF. The CDR3 coding sequence is TGTGCCAGCAGCTTAGAAAAACCCCTTTTGAATGAGCAGTTCTTC.

The V gene is TRBV21-1, the J gene TRBJ1-6; the table calls TRBD1, which could not be checked here. TRBV21-1 has pseudogene status. CDR3 size: 16 residues. The CDR3 DNA reads as TGTGCCAGCAGCAAAGAGCCCGCAGGTTTGTACTCACCCCTCCACTTT. It specifies CASSKEPAGLYSPLHF.

This clone was detected only once. The V call is TRBV6-1, the J call TRBJ2-2; D is uncertain. The CDR3 contains 12 residues. Deletions cut 6 bases from V and 5 bases from J, with 7 bases between. Looked up from germline, CDR1 is MNHNS and CDR2 is SASEGT. CDR3 bases: TGTGCCAGCAGAGAGGTAACCGGGGAGCTGTTTTTT. It translates to CASREVTGELFF.

This chain joins TRBV7-9 and TRBJ2-7; D tentatively reads TRBD1 or TRBD2 (6 bases each). The germline V gene encodes CDR1 SEHNR and CDR2 FQNEAQ (reference sequence). This CDR3 contains 12 residues. The germline V and J ends were trimmed by 8 bases and 3 bases, with 11 bases remaining between them. DNA for the CDR3: TGTGCCAGCTTCGGGGGCGTCTACGAGCAGTACTTC. This codes for CASFGGVYEQYF.

The chain links TRBV29-1 to TRBJ2-7; no clear D. The V end was cut by 0 bases, the J end by 4 bases, with 4 bases between. The CDR3 covers 11 residues. Germline V gene sequence: CDR1 SQVTM, CDR2 ANQGSEA. CDR3 amino acids: CSVEDRYEQYF. The CDR3 bases are TGCAGCGTTGAAGATCGATACGAGCAGTACTTC.

The chain has TRBV28 and TRBJ2-3; 15 positions agree with TRBD2. Trimming cost V 3 bases and J 6 bases; bases outside gene matches: 19. The V gene's germline CDR1 is MDHEN and CDR2 SYDVKM. The CDR3 is made up of 21 amino acids. This chain's CDR3 is CASSFAPPGLAGGQSPDTQYF. The DNA of the CDR3 is TGTGCCAGCAGTTTTGCTCCCCCCGGACTAGCGGGGGGGCAAAGTCCCGATACGCAGTATTTT.

The V gene is TRBV19, the J gene TRBJ2-7; TRBD2 matches at 9 bases. After removal of 5 bases from V and 4 bases from J, the junction contained 9 bases not matched to a gene. CDR1 LNHDA and CDR2 SQIVND come from the germline V gene (reference sequence). The CDR3 is 15 amino acids. CDR3 sequence: CASSASGTVIYEQYF. The DNA of the CDR3 is TGTGCCAGTAGTGCTAGCGGGACAGTGATATACGAGCAGTACTTC.

The chain has TRBV28 and TRBJ1-5, with D uncertain. The CDR3 is 16 residues long. V shed 3 bases and J shed 4 bases, with 16 bases lying between them. CDR1 and CDR2 (germline): MDHEN, SYDVKM. The CDR3 spells CASSFDGSFPNQPQHF. CDR3 bases: TGTGCCAGCAGTTTTGACGGCTCCTTTCCTAATCAGCCCCAGCATTTT.

The chain employs TRBV2 and TRBJ1-1, with 9 bases lining up with TRBD1. The CDR3 runs to 14 residues. Germline CDR1 SNHLY, CDR2 FYNNEI. With 9 bases clipped from V and 1 base from J, the junction kept 6 bases outside the gene matches. CDR3 DNA: TGTGCCAGTTCGACAGGGGGAGGGAACACTGAAGCTTTCTTT. Translated, it gives CASSTGGGNTEAFF. The variable domain in full, with the rest retrieved from reference TRBV2 and TRBJ1-1, is EPEVTQTPSHQVTQMGQEVILRCVPISNHLYFYWYRQILGQKVEFLVSFYNNEISEKSEIFDDQFSVERPDGSNFTLKIRSTKLEDSAMYFCASSTGGGNTEAFFGQGTRLTVV.

This chain uses TRBV13 with TRBJ2-1; TRBD2 agrees at 11 bases. The CDR3 runs to 18 residues. The V gene end was trimmed by 2 bases and the J gene end by 7 bases; junction bases not matched to a gene: 13. Germline CDR1 PRHDT, CDR2 FYEKMQ (reference sequence). DNA for the CDR3: TGTGCCAGCAGCTTAACTGGGATAATAGCGGGGGGGCTTAATGAGCAGTTCTTC. It specifies CASSLTGIIAGGLNEQFF.

This chain connects TRBV7-2 to TRBJ2-7; D possibly matches TRBD1 or TRBD2 (5 bases each). CDR1 SGHTA and CDR2 FQGNSA come from the germline V gene. The CDR3 has 15 residues. V gave up 3 bases and J gave up 3 bases, with 15 bases separating them. CDR3 amino acids: CASSLHGARSYEQYF. CDR3 nucleotide sequence: TGTGCCAGCAGCTTGCACGGGGCGAGGAGCTACGAGCAGTACTTC.

There are many counts of this clone. The chain couples TRBV7-2 to TRBJ2-2, with D perhaps matching TRBD1 (5 bases). The V gene's germline CDR1 is SGHTA and CDR2 FQGNSA. The CDR3 runs 13 residues. Between the trimmed V and J ends, which lost 8 bases and 9 bases, there was a span of 16 bases. The CDR3 DNA reads TGTGCCAGCTTCGCCCCCCCAGGGAGGGAGCTGTTTTTT. Translated, it gives CASFAPPGRELFF.

The sample holds a few counts of this clone. This chain connects TRBV6-5 to TRBJ2-3; 8 nucleotides line up with TRBD1. Germline CDR1 MNHEY, CDR2 SVGAGI. There are 14 residues in the CDR3. V was pared by 3 bases and J by 9 bases, with 8 bases of the junction left unmatched. This CDR3 reads CASSYNRGVGTQYF. The CDR3 DNA is TGTGCCAGCAGTTATAACAGGGGGGTGGGGACGCAGTATTTT.

This sequence joins TRBV7-9 and TRBJ1-3, with D possibly TRBD1 on 5 matching bases. This CDR3 is built from 16 residues. The V end was cut by 6 bases, the J end by 4 bases, with 19 bases between. Germline V lookup: CDR1 SEHNR, CDR2 FQNEAQ (reference sequence). The CDR3: CASSHRPGMEGNTIYF. The CDR3 DNA reads TGTGCCAGCAGTCACAGGCCGGGCATGGAAGGAAACACCATATATTTT.

This chain links TRBV4-1 with TRBJ1-2, with 11 bases matching TRBD1. This CDR3 is built from 14 residues. The V segment lost 3 bases and the J segment 7 bases; nucleotides outside the gene matches: 4. Germline-derived CDR1 and CDR2 are MGHRA and YSYEKL. The CDR3 region has the DNA TGCGCCAGCAGCCATGGACAGGGGGCGCTTGGCTACACCTTC. Protein sequence: CASSHGQGALGYTF.

The gene calls are TRBV12-5 and TRBJ2-7; TRBD1 agrees at 10 bases. The CDR3 is 14 residues long. Germline CDR1 is LGHNT and CDR2 is FRNRAP. V trimming: 3 bases; J trimming: 5 bases; junction bases outside the gene matches: 4. CDR3 bases: TGTGCTAGTGGTTTAGGGACAGGGGCCCACGAGCAGTACTTC. Translation: CASGLGTGAHEQYF.